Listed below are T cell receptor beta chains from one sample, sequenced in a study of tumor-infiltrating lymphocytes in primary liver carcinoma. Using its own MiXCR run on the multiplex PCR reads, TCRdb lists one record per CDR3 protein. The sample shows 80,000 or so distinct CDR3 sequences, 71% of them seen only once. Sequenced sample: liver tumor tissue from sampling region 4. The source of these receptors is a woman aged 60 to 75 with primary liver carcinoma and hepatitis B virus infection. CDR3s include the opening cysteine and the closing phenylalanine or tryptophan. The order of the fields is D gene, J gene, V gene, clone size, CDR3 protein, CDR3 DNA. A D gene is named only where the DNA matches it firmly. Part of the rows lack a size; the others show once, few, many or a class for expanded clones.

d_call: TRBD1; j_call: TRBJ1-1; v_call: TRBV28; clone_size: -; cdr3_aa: CASIREGQGNTEAFF; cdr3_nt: TGTGCCAGCATCCGGGAGGGACAGGGGAACACTGAAGCTTTCTTT
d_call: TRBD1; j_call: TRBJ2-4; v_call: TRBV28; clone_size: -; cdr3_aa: CACSTPGQGTNIQYF; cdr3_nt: TGCGCCTGCAGTACGCCGGGACAGGGTACAAACATTCAGTACTTC
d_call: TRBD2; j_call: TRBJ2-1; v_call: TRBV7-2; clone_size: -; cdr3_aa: CASSLPGTSLREQLF; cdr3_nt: TGTGCCAGCAGCTTACCCGGGACTAGCTTACGTGAGCAGTTATTC
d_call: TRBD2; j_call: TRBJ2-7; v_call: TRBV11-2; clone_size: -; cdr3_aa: CTSSLDWVSLAGPYGQYF; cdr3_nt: TGTACCAGCAGCTTAGATTGGGTCAGTCTAGCGGGTCCCTATGGGCAGTACTTC
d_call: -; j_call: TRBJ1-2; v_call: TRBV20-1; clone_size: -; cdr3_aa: CSAQDWRAYGYTF; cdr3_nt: TGCAGTGCCCAAGACTGGCGGGCCTATGGCTACACCTTC
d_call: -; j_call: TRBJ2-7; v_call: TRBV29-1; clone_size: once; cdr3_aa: CRALSGYAQYF; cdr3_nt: TGCCGCGCCCTCTCAGGGTACGCGCAGTACTTC
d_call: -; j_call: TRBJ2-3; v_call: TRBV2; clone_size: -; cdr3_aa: CASRGAPPDTLYF; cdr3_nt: TGTGCCAGCAGGGGGGCCCCCCCAGATACGCTGTATTTT
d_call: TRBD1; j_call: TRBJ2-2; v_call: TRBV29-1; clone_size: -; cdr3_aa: CGARTGNIGEPFF; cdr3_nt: TGCGGCGCACGGACAGGCAACATCGGGGAGCCGTTTTTT
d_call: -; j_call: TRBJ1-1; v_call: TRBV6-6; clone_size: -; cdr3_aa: CDTYKTAMNTGAFF; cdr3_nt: TGTGACACCTATAAGACAGCAATGAACACTGGAGCTTTCTTT
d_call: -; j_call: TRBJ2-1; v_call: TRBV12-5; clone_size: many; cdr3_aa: CASGGGGPYNEQFF; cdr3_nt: TGTGCTAGTGGGGGGGGTGGGCCCTACAATGAGCAGTTCTTC
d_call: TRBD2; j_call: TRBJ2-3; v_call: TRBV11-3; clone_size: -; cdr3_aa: CASNYGLEAQYF; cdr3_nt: TGTGCCAGCAACTACGGACTAGAGGCGCAGTATTTT
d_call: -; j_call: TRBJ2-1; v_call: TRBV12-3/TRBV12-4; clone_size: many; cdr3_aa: CASSSAGTDEQFF; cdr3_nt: TGTGCCAGCAGTTCCGCCGGGACGGATGAGCAGTTCTTC
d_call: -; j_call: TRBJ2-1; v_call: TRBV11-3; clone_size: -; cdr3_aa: CASSSRGTRTMGNEQFF; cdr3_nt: TGTGCCAGCAGCTCCCGGGGAACACGGACCATGGGCAATGAGCAGTTCTTC
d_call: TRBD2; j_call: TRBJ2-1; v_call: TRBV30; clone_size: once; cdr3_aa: CAWSVGTSVGEQFF; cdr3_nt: TGTGCCTGGAGTGTAGGGACTAGCGTCGGTGAGCAGTTCTTC
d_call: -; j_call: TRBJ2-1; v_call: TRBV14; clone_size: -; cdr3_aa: CASNQRGTGEQSF; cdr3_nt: TGTGCCAGCAACCAAAGGGGGACGGGTGAGCAGTCCTTC
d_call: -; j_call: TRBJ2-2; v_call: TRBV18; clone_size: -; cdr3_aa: CASSPTVSRVNTGELFF; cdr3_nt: TGTGCCAGCTCACCCACGGTTTCCCGCGTGAACACCGGGGAGCTGTTTTTT
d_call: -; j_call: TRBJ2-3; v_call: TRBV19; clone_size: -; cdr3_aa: CASSGGGGGTDTQYF; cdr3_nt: TGTGCCAGTAGTGGGGGGGGCGGCGGCACAGATACGCAGTATTTT
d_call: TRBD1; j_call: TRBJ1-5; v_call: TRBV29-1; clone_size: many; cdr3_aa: CSVGTGLHQPQHF; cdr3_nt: TGCAGCGTAGGGACAGGGCTTCATCAGCCCCAGCATTTT
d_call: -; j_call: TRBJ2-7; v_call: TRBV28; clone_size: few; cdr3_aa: CASSLGLRRRDEQYF; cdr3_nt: TGTGCCAGCAGTTTGGGTCTGCGGAGAAGGGACGAGCAGTACTTC
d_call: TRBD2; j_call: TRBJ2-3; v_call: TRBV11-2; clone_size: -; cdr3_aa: CASSLDLSGLAGEGIDTRYF; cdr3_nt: TGTGCCAGTAGCTTAGATCTGAGTGGGTTAGCGGGAGAAGGGATAGATACGCGGTATTTT
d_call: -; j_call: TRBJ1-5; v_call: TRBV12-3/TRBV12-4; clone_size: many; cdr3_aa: CASSPGDARAVTQHF; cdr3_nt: TGTGCCAGCAGTCCAGGGGATGCACGGGCGGTGACCCAGCATTTT
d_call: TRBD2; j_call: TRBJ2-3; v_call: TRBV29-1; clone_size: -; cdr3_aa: CSVGKTSGRTDTRYF; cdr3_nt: TGCAGCGTTGGCAAGACCAGCGGGAGGACAGATACGCGGTATTTT